This TCR beta chain derives from a study of CD8+ T cells in alopecia areata. About the study: Twice daily, treated patients received 5 to 10 mg of oral tofacitinib. General observations from the study: Lesional scalp, notably in alopecia totalis/universalis, had clonality above that of normal scalp. Throughout tofacitinib, many expanded lesional clones continued to persist in scalp and blood.

The CDR3 totals 14 residues. The germline V and J ends were trimmed by 4 bases and 4 bases, with 16 bases remaining between them. CDR1 GTSNPN and CDR2 SVGIG come from the germline V gene (reference sequence). Indicated treatment: oral pan-JAK inhibitor, 5-10 mg twice daily. PBMCs were stained for CD3, CD4 and CD8, and CD4+ and CD8+ T cells were sorted. RNA was isolated and reverse transcribed to cDNA, the sequencing template. Profiled with immunoSEQ multiplex PCR; TCRdb holds only in-frame clones, not every one. The data hold about 180,000 clones, with about 51% observed a single time. This clone was detected a few times. Its antigen is still unknown.

This rearrangement joins TRBV30 to TRBJ1-1; D is uncertain. This TCR came from a human donor with alopecia areata. The sample in question was CD8+ T cells sorted from blood, obtained between weeks 51 and 54, from a patient treated with tofacitinib. As DNA, the CDR3 is TGTGCCTGGAAATCGGGCCTCCCAGGCACTGAAGCTTTCTTT. Its protein product is CAWKSGLPGTEAFF.